This TCR beta chain is drawn from a study of shared T cell receptors in the human thymus. This clone was picked up one time. Here immunoSEQ multiplex PCR was the method, and the copy in TCRdb shows in-frame clones only, minus some. Of some 640,000 clones listed, 70% to 90% were seen once; the top ten hold more than 0.009%. Trimming removed 3 bases from V and 8 bases from J; junction bases left unmatched: 7. The germline gives CDR1 MNHEY, CDR2 SMNVEV (reference sequence). The CDR3 is 15 amino acids. In addition, the sample was reused for a study of human thymus T cells. As that study records: Resections obtained during corrective heart surgery supplied the thymus tissue. Related research reported highly overlapping thymic repertoires among unrelated individuals.

The material sequenced was thymocytes. The chain employs TRBV27 and TRBJ2-1; 10 bases are a match to TRBD1. The source of this sequence is a boy in the first two years of life with a congenital heart defect. The CDR3 coding sequence is TGTGCCAGCAGTTTCCCCGGACAGGGGGAGTATGAGCAGTTCTTC. Amino acids: CASSFPGQGEYEQFF.